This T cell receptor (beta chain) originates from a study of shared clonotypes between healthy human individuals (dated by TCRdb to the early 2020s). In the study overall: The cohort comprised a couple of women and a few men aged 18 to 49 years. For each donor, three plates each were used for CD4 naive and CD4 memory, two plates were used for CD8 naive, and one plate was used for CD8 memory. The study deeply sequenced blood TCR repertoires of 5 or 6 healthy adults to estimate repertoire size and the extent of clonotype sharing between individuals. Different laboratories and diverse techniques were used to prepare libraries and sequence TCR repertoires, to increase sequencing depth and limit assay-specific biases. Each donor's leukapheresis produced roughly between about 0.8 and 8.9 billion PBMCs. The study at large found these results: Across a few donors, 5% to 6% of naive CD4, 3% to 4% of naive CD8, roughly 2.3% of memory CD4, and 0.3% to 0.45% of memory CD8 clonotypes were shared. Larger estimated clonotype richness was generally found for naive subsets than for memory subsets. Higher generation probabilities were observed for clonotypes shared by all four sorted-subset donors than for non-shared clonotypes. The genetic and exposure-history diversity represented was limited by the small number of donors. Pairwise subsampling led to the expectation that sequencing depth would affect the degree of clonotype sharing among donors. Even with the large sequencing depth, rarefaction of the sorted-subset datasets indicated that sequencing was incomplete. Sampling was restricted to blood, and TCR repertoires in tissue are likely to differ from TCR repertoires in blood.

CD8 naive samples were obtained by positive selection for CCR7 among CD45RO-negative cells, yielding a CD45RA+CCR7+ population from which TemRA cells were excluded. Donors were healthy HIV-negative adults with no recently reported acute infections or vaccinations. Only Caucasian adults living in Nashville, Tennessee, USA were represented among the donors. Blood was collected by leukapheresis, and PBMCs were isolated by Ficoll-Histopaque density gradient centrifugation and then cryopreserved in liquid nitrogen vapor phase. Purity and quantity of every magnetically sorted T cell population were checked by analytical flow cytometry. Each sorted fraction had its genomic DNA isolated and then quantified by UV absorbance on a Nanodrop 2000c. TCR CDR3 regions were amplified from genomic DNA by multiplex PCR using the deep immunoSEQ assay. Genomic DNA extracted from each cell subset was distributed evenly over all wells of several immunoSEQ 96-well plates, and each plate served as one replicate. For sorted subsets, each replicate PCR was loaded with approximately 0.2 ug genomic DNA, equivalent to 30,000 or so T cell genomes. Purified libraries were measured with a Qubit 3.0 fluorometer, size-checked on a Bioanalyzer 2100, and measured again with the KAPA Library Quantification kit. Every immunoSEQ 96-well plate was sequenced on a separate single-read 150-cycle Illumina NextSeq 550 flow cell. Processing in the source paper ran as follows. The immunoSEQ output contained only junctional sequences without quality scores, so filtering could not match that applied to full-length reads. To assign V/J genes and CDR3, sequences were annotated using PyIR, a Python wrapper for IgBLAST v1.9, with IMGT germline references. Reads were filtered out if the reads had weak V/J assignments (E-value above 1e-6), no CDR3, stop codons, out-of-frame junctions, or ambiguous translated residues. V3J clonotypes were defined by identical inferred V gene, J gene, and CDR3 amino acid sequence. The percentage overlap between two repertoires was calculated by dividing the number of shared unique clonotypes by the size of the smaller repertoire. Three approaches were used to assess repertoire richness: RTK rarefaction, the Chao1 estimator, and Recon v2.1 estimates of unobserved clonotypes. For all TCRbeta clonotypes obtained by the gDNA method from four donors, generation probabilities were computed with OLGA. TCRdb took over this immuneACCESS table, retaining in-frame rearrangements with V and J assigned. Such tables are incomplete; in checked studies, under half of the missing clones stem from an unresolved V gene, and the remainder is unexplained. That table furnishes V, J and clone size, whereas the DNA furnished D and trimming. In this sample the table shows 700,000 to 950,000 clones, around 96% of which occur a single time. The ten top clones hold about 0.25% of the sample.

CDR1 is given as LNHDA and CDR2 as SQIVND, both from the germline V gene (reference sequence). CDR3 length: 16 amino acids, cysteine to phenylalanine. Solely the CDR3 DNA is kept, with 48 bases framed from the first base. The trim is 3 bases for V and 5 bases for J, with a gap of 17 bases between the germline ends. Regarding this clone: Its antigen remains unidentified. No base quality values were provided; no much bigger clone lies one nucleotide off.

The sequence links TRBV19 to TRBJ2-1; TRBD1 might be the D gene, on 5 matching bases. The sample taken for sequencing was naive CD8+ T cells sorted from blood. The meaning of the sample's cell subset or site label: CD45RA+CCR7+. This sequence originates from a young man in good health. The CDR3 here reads CASSITSAGFNNEQFF. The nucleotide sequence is TGTGCCAGTAGTATCACGTCCGCAGGGTTCAACAATGAGCAGTTCTTC.